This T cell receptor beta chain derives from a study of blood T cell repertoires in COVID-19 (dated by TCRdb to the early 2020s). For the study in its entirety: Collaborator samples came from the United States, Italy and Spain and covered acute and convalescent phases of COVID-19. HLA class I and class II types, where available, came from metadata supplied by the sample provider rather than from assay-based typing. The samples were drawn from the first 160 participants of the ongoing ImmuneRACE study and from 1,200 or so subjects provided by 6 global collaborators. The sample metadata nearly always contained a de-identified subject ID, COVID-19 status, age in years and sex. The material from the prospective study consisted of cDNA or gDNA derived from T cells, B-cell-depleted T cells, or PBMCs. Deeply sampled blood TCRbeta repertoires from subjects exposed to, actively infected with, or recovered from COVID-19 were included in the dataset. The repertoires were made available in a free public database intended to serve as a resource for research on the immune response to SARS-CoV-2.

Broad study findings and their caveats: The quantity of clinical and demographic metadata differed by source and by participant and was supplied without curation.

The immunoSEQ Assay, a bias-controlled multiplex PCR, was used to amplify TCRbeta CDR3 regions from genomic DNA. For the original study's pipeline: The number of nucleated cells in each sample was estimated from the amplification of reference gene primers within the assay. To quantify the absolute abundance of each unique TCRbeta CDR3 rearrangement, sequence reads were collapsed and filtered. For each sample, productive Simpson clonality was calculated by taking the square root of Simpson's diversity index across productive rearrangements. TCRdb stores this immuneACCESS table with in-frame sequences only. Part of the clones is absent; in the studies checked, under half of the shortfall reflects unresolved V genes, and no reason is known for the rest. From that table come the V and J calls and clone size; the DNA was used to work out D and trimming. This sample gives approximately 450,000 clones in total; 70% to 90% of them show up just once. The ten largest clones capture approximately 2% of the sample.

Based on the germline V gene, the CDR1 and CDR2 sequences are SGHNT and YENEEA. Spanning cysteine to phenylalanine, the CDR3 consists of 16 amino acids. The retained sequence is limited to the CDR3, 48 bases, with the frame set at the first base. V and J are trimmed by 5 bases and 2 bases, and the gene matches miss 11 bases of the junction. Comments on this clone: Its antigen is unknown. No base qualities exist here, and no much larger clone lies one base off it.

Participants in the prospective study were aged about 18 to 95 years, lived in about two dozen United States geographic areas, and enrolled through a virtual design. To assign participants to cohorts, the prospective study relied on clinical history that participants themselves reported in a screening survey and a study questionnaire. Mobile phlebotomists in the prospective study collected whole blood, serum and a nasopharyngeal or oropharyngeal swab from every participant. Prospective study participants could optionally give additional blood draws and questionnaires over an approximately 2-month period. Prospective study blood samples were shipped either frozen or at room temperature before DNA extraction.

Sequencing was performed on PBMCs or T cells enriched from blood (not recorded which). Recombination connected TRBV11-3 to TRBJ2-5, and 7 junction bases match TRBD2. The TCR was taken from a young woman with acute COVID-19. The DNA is TGTGCCAGCAGCCCCATGGGAGCGGGGCATCAAGAGACCCAGTACTTC. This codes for CASSPMGAGHQETQYF.